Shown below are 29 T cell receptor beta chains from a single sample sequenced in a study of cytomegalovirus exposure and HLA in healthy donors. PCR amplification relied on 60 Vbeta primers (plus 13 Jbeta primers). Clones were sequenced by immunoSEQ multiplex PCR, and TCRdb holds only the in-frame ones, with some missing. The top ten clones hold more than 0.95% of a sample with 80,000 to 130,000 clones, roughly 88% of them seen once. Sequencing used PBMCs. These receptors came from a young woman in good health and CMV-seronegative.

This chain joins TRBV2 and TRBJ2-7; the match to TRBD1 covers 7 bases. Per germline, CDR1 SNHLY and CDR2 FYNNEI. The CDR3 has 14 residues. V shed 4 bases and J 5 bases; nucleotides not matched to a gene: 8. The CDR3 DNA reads TGTGCCAGCAGTGGAGGCAGGGGGTCCCACGAGCAGTACTTC. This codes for CASSGGRGSHEQYF.

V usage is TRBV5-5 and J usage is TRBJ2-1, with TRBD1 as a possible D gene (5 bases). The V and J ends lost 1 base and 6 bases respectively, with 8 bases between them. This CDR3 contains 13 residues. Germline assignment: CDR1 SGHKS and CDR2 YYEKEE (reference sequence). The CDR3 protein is CASSLRGPNEQFF. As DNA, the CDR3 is TGTGCCAGCAGCTTGAGGGGTCCCAATGAGCAGTTCTTC.

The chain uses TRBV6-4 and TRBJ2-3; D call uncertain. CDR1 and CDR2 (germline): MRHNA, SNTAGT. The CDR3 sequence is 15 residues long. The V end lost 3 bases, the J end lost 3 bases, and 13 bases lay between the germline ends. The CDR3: CASSETSIRTDTQYF. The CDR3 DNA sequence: TGTGCCAGCAGTGAAACGAGCATTCGGACAGATACGCAGTATTTT.

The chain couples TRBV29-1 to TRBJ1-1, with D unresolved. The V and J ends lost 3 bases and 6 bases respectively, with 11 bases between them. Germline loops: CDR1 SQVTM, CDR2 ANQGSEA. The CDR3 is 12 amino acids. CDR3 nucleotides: TGCAGCGTTGAGGGCAGGTTCTCTGAAGCTTTCTTT. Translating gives CSVEGRFSEAFF.

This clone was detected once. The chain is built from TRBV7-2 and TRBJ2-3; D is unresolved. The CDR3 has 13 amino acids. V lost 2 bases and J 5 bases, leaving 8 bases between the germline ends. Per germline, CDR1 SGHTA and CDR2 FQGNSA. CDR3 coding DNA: TGTGCCAGCAGCTTATCCCCGCGAGATACGCAGTATTTT. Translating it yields CASSLSPRDTQYF.

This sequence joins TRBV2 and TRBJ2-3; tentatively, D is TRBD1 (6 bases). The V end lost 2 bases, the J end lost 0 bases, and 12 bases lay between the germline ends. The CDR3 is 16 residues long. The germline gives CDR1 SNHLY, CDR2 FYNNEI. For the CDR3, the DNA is TGTGCCAGCAGTGAACAGGGGATCGCTAGCACAGATACGCAGTATTTT. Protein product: CASSEQGIASTDTQYF.

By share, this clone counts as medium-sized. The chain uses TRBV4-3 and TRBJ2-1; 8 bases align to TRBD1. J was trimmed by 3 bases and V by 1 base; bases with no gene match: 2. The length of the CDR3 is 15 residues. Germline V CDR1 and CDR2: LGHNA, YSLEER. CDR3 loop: CASSQAQGDYNEQFF. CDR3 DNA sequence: TGCGCCAGCAGCCAAGCACAGGGGGACTACAATGAGCAGTTCTTC.

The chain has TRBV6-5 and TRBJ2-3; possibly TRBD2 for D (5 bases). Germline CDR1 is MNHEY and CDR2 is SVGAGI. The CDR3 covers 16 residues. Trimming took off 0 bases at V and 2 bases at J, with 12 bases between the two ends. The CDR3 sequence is CASSYSNWGATDTQYF. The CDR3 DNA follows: TGTGCCAGCAGTTACTCGAACTGGGGAGCCACAGATACGCAGTATTTT.

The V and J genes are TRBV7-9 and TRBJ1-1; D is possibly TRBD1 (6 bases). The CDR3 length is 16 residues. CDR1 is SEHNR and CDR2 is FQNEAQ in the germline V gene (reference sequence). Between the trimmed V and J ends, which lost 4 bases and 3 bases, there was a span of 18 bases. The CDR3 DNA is TGTGCCAGCAGCTCCTATACCTGGGGGCGTGACACTGAAGCTTTCTTT. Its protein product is CASSSYTWGRDTEAFF.

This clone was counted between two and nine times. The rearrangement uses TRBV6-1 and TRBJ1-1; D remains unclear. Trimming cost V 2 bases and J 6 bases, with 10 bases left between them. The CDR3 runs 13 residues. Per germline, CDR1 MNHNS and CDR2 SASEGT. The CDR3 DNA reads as TGTGCCAGCAGTGAACGGGGTCACGCTGAAGCTTTCTTT. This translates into CASSERGHAEAFF.

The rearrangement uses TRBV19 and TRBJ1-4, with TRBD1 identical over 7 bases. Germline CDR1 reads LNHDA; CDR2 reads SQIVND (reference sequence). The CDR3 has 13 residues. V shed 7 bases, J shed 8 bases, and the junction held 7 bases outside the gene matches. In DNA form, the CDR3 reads TGTGCCAGTATGGAGGGGGCGCAGGAAAAACTGTTTTTT. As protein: CASMEGAQEKLFF.

As DNA, the CDR3 is TGTGCCTGGCCCATACGGGGGACAGACTCTGGAAACACCATATATTTT. Its translation: CAWPIRGTDSGNTIYF. The chain employs TRBV30 and TRBJ1-3, with TRBD1 matching 7 bases. Germline trimming cut 5 bases from V and 0 bases from J; bases unmatched to any gene: 10. Looked up from germline, CDR1 is GTSNPN and CDR2 is SVGIG (reference sequence). CDR3 length: 16 amino acids.

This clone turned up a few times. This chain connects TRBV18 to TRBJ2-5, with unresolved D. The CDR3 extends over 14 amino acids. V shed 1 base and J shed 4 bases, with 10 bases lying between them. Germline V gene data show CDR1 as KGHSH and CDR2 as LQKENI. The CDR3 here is CASSPRFQVETQYF. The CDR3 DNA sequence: TGTGCCAGCTCACCACGTTTCCAGGTAGAGACCCAGTACTTC.

Written as DNA, the CDR3 is TGTGCCTGGAGTGTACCTGGACAGGGCTATAATTCACCCCTCCACTTT. It encodes CAWSVPGQGYNSPLHF. V and J are TRBV30 and TRBJ1-6; TRBD1 matches at 8 bases. The CDR3 sequence is 16 residues long. The V and J ends lost 0 bases and 3 bases, in that order; junction bases with no gene match: 4. Germline V gene lookup returns CDR1 GTSNPN and CDR2 SVGIG (reference sequence). Drawing the rest from reference TRBV30 and TRBJ1-6, the complete variable domain is SQTIHQWPATLVQPVGSPLSLECTVEGTSNPNLYWYRQAAGRGLQLLFYSVGIGQISSEVPQNLSASRPQDRQFILSSKKLLLSDSGFYLCAWSVPGQGYNSPLHFGNGTRLTVT.

The chain's CDR3 is CATSRGGNNSPLHF. CDR3 coding DNA: TGTGCCACCAGCAGAGGAGGCAATAATTCACCCCTCCACTTT. The V and J genes are TRBV15 and TRBJ1-6, with no clear D. Germline V gene sequence: CDR1 LNHNV, CDR2 YYDKDF (reference sequence). V was cut by 1 base and J by 5 bases, with 6 bases left in between. The CDR3 has 14 residues.

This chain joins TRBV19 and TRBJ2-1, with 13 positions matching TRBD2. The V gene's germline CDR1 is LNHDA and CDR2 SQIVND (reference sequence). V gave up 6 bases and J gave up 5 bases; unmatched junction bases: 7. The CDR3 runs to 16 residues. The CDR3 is CASSTSGRAGNNEQFF. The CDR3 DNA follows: TGTGCCAGTAGCACTAGCGGGAGGGCCGGTAACAATGAGCAGTTCTTC.

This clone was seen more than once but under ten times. The CDR3, as DNA: TGTGCCCTACGCAAAGGGGGCCTGGAGAATTCACCCCTCCACTTT. Protein product: CALRKGGLENSPLHF. The V and J genes are TRBV7-3 and TRBJ1-6; TRBD1 matches at 7 bases. The CDR3 covers 15 residues. V gave up 11 bases and J gave up 7 bases; unmatched junction bases: 14. Germline V lookup: CDR1 SGHTA, CDR2 FQGTGA.

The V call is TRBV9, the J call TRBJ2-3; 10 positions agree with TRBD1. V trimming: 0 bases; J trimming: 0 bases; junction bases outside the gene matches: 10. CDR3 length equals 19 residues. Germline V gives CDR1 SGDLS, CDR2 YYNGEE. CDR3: CASSVASGQGGTSTDTQYF. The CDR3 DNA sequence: TGTGCCAGCAGCGTAGCTTCCGGACAGGGGGGCACTAGCACAGATACGCAGTATTTT.

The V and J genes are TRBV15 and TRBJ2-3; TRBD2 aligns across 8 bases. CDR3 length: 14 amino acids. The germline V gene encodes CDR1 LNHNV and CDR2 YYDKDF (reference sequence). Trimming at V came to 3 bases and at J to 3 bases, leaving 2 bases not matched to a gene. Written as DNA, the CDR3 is TGTGCCACCAGCAGGTCTAGCGGGACAGATACGCAGTATTTT. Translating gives CATSRSSGTDTQYF.

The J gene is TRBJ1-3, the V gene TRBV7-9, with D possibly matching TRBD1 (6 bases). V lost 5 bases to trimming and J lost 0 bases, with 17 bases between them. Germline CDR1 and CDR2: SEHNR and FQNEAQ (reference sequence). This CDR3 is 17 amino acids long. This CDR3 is CASSRKLRDNSGNTIYF. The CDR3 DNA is TGTGCCAGCAGCCGAAAACTCCGGGACAACTCTGGAAACACCATATATTTT.

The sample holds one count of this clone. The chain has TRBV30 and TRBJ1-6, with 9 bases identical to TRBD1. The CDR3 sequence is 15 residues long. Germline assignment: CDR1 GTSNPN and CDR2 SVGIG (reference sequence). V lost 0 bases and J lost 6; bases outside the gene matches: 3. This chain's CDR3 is CAWSVLGQGNSPLHF. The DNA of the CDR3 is TGTGCCTGGAGTGTATTGGGACAGGGTAATTCACCCCTCCACTTT.

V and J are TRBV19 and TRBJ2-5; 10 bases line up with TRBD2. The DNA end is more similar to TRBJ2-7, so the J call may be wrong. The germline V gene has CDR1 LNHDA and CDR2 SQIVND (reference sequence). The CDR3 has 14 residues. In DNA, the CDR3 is TGTGCCAGTAGTATCCTAGCGGGAGCGTACGAGCAGTACTTC. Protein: CASSILAGAYEQYF.

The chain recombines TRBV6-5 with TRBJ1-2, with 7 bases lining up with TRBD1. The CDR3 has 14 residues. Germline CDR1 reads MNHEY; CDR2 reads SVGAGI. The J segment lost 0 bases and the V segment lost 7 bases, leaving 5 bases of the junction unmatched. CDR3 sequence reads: CASKRQGSNYGYTF. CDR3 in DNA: TGTGCCAGCAAAAGACAGGGCTCTAACTATGGCTACACCTTC.

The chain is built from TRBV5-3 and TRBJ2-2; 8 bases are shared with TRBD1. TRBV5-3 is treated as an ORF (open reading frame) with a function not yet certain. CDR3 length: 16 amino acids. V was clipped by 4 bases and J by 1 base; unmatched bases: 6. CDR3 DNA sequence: TGTGCCAGAAGCCCGGCCGGACAGGGGAACACCGGGGAGCTGTTTTTT. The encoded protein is CARSPAGQGNTGELFF.

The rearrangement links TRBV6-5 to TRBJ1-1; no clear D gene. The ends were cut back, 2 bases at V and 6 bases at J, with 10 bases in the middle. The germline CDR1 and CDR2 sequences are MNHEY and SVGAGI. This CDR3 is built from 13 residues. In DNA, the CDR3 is TGTGCCAGCAGTTACCAGCCCCAGGCTGAAGCTTTCTTT. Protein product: CASSYQPQAEAFF.

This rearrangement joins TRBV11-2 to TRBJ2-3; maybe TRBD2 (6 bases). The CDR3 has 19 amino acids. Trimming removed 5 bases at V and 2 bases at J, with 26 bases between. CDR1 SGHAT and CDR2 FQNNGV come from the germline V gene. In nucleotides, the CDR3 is TGTGCCAGCAGCCCCCGGGTCGGGTGGGGGGAAAGTTACACAGATACGCAGTATTTT. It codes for CASSPRVGWGESYTDTQYF.

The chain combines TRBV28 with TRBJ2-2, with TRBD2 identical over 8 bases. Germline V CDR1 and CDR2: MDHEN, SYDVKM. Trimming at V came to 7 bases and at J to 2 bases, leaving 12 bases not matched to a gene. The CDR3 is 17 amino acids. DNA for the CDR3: TGTGCCAGCACATCCTGGTCGGGGGGGCCTAACACCGGGGAGCTGTTTTTT. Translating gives CASTSWSGGPNTGELFF.

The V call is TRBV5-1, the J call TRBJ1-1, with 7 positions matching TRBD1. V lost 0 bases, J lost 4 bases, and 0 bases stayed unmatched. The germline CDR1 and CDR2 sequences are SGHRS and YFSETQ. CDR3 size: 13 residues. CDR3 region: CASSLEGATEAFF. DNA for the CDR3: TGCGCCAGCAGCTTGGAGGGGGCCACTGAAGCTTTCTTT.

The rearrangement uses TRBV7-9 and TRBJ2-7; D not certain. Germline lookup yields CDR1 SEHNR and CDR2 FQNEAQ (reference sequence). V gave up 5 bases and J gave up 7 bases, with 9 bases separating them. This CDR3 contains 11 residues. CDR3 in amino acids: CASSRNTEQYF. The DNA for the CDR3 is TGTGCCAGCAGCCGAAACACGGAGCAGTACTTC. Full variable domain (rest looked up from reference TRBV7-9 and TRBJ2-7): DTGVSQNPRHKITKRGQNVTFRCDPISEHNRLYWYRQTLGQGPEFLTYFQNEAQLEKSRLLSDRFSAERPKGSFSTLEIQRTEQGDSAMYLCASSRNTEQYFGPGTRLTVT.